This T cell receptor beta chain was recovered during a study of blood T cell repertoires in COVID-19. About the study: From T cells, B-cell-depleted T cells, or PBMCs came the material, which was cDNA or gDNA.

In the original workflow: Reference gene primer amplification gave nucleated cell count estimates. Assay: immunoSEQ multiplex PCR; the TCRdb copy retains only in-frame clones and omits some. D and trimming come from the DNA, and the V and J calls and clone size come from that table. The repertoire includes around 87,000 clones, approximately 80% of them detected once, and roughly 15% sits in the top ten. The CDR3 is 16 amino acids. After removal of 6 bases from V and 5 bases from J, the junction contained 12 bases not matched to a gene. Germline V lookup: CDR1 MDHEN, CDR2 SYDVKM. This clone was seen only once.

The chain combines TRBV28 with TRBJ2-2; 7 bases are a match to TRBD1. This sequence originates from a human donor in a cohort sampled during active COVID-19. Material: peripheral blood. The chain's CDR3 is CASRSTGVVRTGELFF. The DNA of the CDR3 is TGTGCCAGCAGAAGTACAGGGGTGGTTAGGACCGGGGAGCTGTTTTTT.